This entry lists 31 T cell receptor beta chains sequenced from one sample in a study of shared clonotypes between healthy human individuals. Naive CD8 isolation took CD45RO-negative cells positively selected for CCR7 and excluded terminally differentiated effector memory CD45RA+ cells. TCRdb's copy holds only in-frame clones and misses some; the assay was immunoSEQ multiplex PCR. The sample has about 2 million clones, approximately 95% seen once. The sequencing input was naive CD8+ T cells sorted from blood. The receptors come from a man younger than 35 in good health.

The chain employs TRBV25-1 and TRBJ2-2; D is uncertain. Between the trimmed V and J ends, which lost 8 bases and 3 bases, there was a span of 19 bases. Germline CDR1 MGHDK, CDR2 SYGVNS. CDR3 length equals 16 residues. The CDR3 here is CASSPHPIGDTGELFF. The CDR3 DNA follows: TGTGCCAGCTCCCCCCACCCAATTGGAGACACCGGGGAGCTGTTTTTT. Using reference TRBV25-1 and TRBJ2-2 for the parts outside the CDR3, the full variable domain is EADIYQTPRYLVIGTGKKITLECSQTMGHDKMYWYQQDPGMELHLIHYSYGVNSTEKGDLSSESTVSRIRTEHFPLTLESARPSHTSQYLCASSPHPIGDTGELFFGEGSRLTVL.

The chain carries TRBV15 and TRBJ2-7; D not resolved. The CDR3 has 13 amino acids. V gave up 7 bases and J gave up 1 base, with 11 bases separating them. Per germline, CDR1 LNHNV and CDR2 YYDKDF (reference sequence). The DNA for the CDR3 is TGTGCCACCAACCGCGGCAGGTCCTACGAGCAGTACTTC. Its translation is CATNRGRSYEQYF.

The chain couples TRBV5-6 to TRBJ2-3, with unresolved D. The CDR3 runs 13 residues. The V end was cut by 4 bases, the J end by 4 bases, with 10 bases between. CDR1 SGHDT and CDR2 YYEEEE come from the germline V gene. Written as DNA, the CDR3 is TGTGCCAGCAGCGGGCCCCTTCCAGATACGCAGTATTTT. This encodes CASSGPLPDTQYF.

V usage is TRBV30 and J usage is TRBJ1-4; tentatively, D is TRBD1 (6 bases). The CDR3 contains 15 residues. V was trimmed by 3 bases and J by 4 bases, leaving 15 bases between them. The V gene's germline CDR1 is GTSNPN and CDR2 SVGIG (reference sequence). In DNA form, the CDR3 reads TGTGCCTGGAGCCTGGACAGTCTTATTAATGAAAAACTGTTTTTT. Amino acids: CAWSLDSLINEKLFF.

Comment on this clone: The sample contains more than one DNA sequence encoding this CDR3. V gene TRBV7-6 combines with J gene TRBJ2-7; maybe TRBD2 (5 bases). The CDR3 sequence is 14 residues long. Germline V gene data show CDR1 as SGHVS and CDR2 as FNYEAQ. The V end lost 1 base, the J end lost 3 bases, and 10 bases lay between the germline ends. The CDR3 loop is CASSLEAGGYEQYF. CDR3 nucleotides: TGTGCCAGCAGCTTAGAGGCGGGCGGCTACGAGCAGTACTTC.

The chain couples TRBV5-6 to TRBJ1-2; D is unclear. V shed 5 bases and J shed 3 bases, with 14 bases lying between them. CDR3 length equals 14 residues. Germline assignment: CDR1 SGHDT and CDR2 YYEEEE. The CDR3, as DNA: TGTGCCAGCAGTCCAGGACTCCTCTACTATGGCTACACCTTC. Protein sequence: CASSPGLLYYGYTF.

Here the CDR3 DNA reads TGTGCCAGCAGACACCGACCGTTCACAGATACGCAGTATTTT. Its translation: CASRHRPFTDTQYF. The chain links TRBV28 to TRBJ2-3; D not certain. Germline V gene lookup returns CDR1 MDHEN and CDR2 SYDVKM. CDR3 length equals 14 residues. The V and J ends lost 6 bases and 2 bases respectively, with 12 bases between them.

V and J are TRBV29-1 and TRBJ2-7; perhaps TRBD2 as D (5 bases). The CDR3 has 12 amino acids. V was shortened by 3 bases and J by 7 bases, with 13 bases between the two germline ends. The germline V gene encodes CDR1 SQVTM and CDR2 ANQGSEA. CDR3 DNA sequence: TGCAGCGTTGATTCATCGGGGTTGGAGCAGTACTTC. Amino acid sequence: CSVDSSGLEQYF.

V usage is TRBV9 and J usage is TRBJ1-4, with D maybe TRBD1 (6 bases). This CDR3 spans 13 amino acids. V was cut by 6 bases and J by 6 bases, with 12 bases left in between. Germline V gene sequence: CDR1 SGDLS, CDR2 YYNGEE. CDR3 sequence: CASNRGRDEKLFF. CDR3 DNA sequence: TGTGCCAGCAATAGGGGGAGGGATGAAAAACTGTTTTTT.

The rearrangement uses TRBV27 and TRBJ2-3; D is undetermined. CDR3 length equals 14 residues. Trimming stripped 5 bases from V and 5 bases from J, with 14 bases between. Germline CDR1 and CDR2: MNHEY and SMNVEV (reference sequence). The DNA for the CDR3 is TGTGCCAGCAGTCCAATGGGGTTCGTAGATACGCAGTATTTT. This gives the protein CASSPMGFVDTQYF.

The rearrangement uses TRBV28 and TRBJ1-6; D is perhaps TRBD1 (6 bases). This CDR3 comprises 19 residues. V lost 2 bases to trimming and J lost 0 bases, with 17 bases between them. Germline CDR1 reads MDHEN; CDR2 reads SYDVKM. Written as DNA, the CDR3 is TGTGCCAGCAGTTTACCGGGACATCTAGAAAGCTCCTATAATTCACCCCTCCACTTT. Its translation: CASSLPGHLESSYNSPLHF.

In its sample, this clone was seen once. It may be a read error: a sequence one base away is much more abundant. The same CDR3 can be traced to other DNA sequences in this sample. The CDR3 DNA reads as TGTGCCAGCAGCCTGGGGGAGACCCAGTACTTC. Its translation: CASSLGETQYF. The genes are TRBV27 and TRBJ2-5, with unresolved D. The V end was cut by 6 bases, the J end by 5 bases, with 7 bases between. Germline V gives CDR1 MNHEY, CDR2 SMNVEV (reference sequence). CDR3 length: 11 amino acids.

Concerning this clone: Other DNA sequences in this sample translate to the same CDR3. This rearrangement joins TRBV27 to TRBJ1-1; D perhaps matches TRBD1 (5 bases). Per germline, CDR1 MNHEY and CDR2 SMNVEV (reference sequence). The V end was cut by 0 bases, the J end by 4 bases, with 12 bases between. The CDR3 loop spans 15 amino acids. The CDR3 DNA sequence: TGTGCCAGCAGTTTATCCGCGGGGGGTGTCACTGAAGCTTTCTTT. Its translation is CASSLSAGGVTEAFF.

The chain combines TRBV6-5 with TRBJ2-7; 14 nucleotides agree with TRBD2. The germline gives CDR1 MNHEY, CDR2 SVGAGI. CDR3 length equals 15 residues. Trimming cost V 2 bases and J 6 bases; bases outside gene matches: 3. The CDR3 protein is CASSYVGLAGVEQYF. The CDR3 nucleotides are TGTGCCAGCAGTTACGTGGGACTAGCGGGAGTCGAGCAGTACTTC.

The rearrangement links TRBV5-6 to TRBJ1-2, with D possibly matching TRBD1 (6 bases). The CDR3 has 14 amino acids. Trimming stripped 4 bases from V and 6 bases from J, with 16 bases between. The germline CDR1 and CDR2 sequences are SGHDT and YYEEEE. The CDR3 DNA sequence: TGTGCCAGCAGCAGGCAGGGAGGGGGTAATGGCTACACCTTC. Translated: CASSRQGGGNGYTF.

The rearrangement links TRBV19 to TRBJ2-7; D is possibly TRBD1 (6 bases). The CDR3 loop spans 13 amino acids. Trimming stripped 5 bases from V and 5 bases from J, with 13 bases between. Germline CDR1 is LNHDA and CDR2 is SQIVND (reference sequence). CDR3 nucleotide sequence: TGTGCCAGTAGTTTCAGGGGTCACCACGAGCAGTACTTC. Translation: CASSFRGHHEQYF.

The rearrangement links TRBV5-6 to TRBJ1-5, with D uncertain. The CDR3 contains 14 residues. V was trimmed by 1 base and J by 0 bases, leaving 5 bases between them. CDR1 SGHDT and CDR2 YYEEEE come from the germline V gene. CDR3 residues: CASSLYGSNQPQHF. CDR3 sequence (DNA): TGTGCCAGCAGCTTGTACGGTAGCAATCAGCCCCAGCATTTT.

In its sample, this clone was seen a few times. The chain links TRBV29-1 to TRBJ2-7, with D perhaps matching TRBD1 (5 bases). Germline V gene lookup returns CDR1 SQVTM and CDR2 ANQGSEA. Deletions cut 5 bases from V and 5 bases from J, with 19 bases between. The CDR3 loop spans 14 amino acids. CDR3 coding DNA: TGCAGCGTTTCTAGGGGCACAGGTGTGCACGAGCAGTACTTC. It specifies CSVSRGTGVHEQYF.

The genes are TRBV29-1 and TRBJ2-2; D might be TRBD1 (5 bases). Germline CDR1 is SQVTM and CDR2 is ANQGSEA. Trimming stripped 1 base from V and 5 bases from J, with 11 bases between. This CDR3 region has 14 residues. The CDR3 coding sequence is TGCAGCGTTGAAGTAGGGGCTGGGACCGGGGAGCTGTTTTTT. It is translated as CSVEVGAGTGELFF.

This clone was seen only once. A much larger clone lies one base from this, so it may be a read error. The same CDR3 can be traced to other DNA sequences in this sample. J is TRBJ2-7 and V is TRBV5-4; D ambiguous. Germline V gives CDR1 SGHNT, CDR2 YYREEE (reference sequence). CDR3 length: 13 amino acids. Trimming removed 0 bases at V and 0 bases at J, with 4 bases between. The chain's CDR3 is CASSLASSYEQYF. Written as DNA, the CDR3 is TGTGCCAGCAGCTTGGCCAGCTCCTACGAGCAGTACTTC.

The rearrangement joins TRBV19 to TRBJ2-3; D gene uncertain. V lost 5 bases and J lost 6, with 15 bases in between. Germline loops: CDR1 LNHDA, CDR2 SQIVND (reference sequence). The CDR3 extends over 14 amino acids. This CDR3 is CASSPLLLGDTQYF. The CDR3 DNA follows: TGTGCCAGTAGTCCTCTACTGTTAGGGGATACGCAGTATTTT. The full variable domain, completed using reference TRBV19 and TRBJ2-3, is DGGITQSPKYLFRKEGQNVTLSCEQNLNHDAMYWYRQDPGQGLRLIYYSQIVNDFQKGDIAEGYSVSREKKESFPLTVTSAQKNPTAFYLCASSPLLLGDTQYFGPGTRLTVL.

This sequence joins TRBV7-9 and TRBJ2-7; perhaps TRBD1 as D (5 bases). The germline V and J ends were trimmed by 6 bases and 5 bases, with 11 bases remaining between them. The CDR3 is made up of 12 amino acids. CDR1 is SEHNR, CDR2 FQNEAQ, per germline (reference sequence). CDR3 in amino acids: CASSSSGHEQYF. The CDR3 DNA follows: TGTGCCAGCAGTTCCTCAGGGCACGAGCAGTACTTC.

J is TRBJ2-7 and V is TRBV11-2, with 8 bases matching TRBD1. Germline V gene lookup returns CDR1 SGHAT and CDR2 FQNNGV. Trimming took 5 bases from V and 2 from J; bases not matched to a gene: 8. This CDR3 contains 15 residues. CDR3 loop: CASSPGGDRTYEQYF. DNA for the CDR3: TGTGCCAGCAGCCCGGGTGGGGACAGGACCTACGAGCAGTACTTC.

V gene TRBV6-1 combines with J gene TRBJ2-1; D is uncertain. The CDR3 runs to 13 residues. Deletions cut 2 bases from V and 8 bases from J, with 10 bases between. Germline values: CDR1 MNHNS, CDR2 SASEGT. CDR3 coding DNA: TGTGCCAGCAGTGAATTAGGGATCCATGAGCAGTTCTTC. It specifies CASSELGIHEQFF.

This rearrangement joins TRBV6-5 to TRBJ2-2, with 9 bases that match TRBD1. Germline V lookup: CDR1 MNHEY, CDR2 SVGAGI. J gave up 7 bases and V 2 bases, and 5 bases lay outside the gene matches. The CDR3 is 15 residues long. CDR3 DNA: TGTGCCAGCAGTTACGCGACAGGGGGTGGCGGGGAGCTGTTTTTT. Translating gives CASSYATGGGGELFF.

Concerning this clone: This same CDR3 is encoded by further DNA sequences in the sample. The genes are TRBV19 and TRBJ1-5; 10 bases align to TRBD1. Germline V gene sequence: CDR1 LNHDA, CDR2 SQIVND (reference sequence). The CDR3 covers 15 residues. The ends lost 2 bases at V and 4 bases at J; junction bases unmatched: 2. DNA of the CDR3: TGTGCCAGTAGTATAAGGACAGGGGGTAATCAGCCCCAGCATTTT. Protein: CASSIRTGGNQPQHF.

CDR3 nucleotide sequence: TGTGCCAGCAGCTCCTCACTAGCGGCAAACTACGAGCAGTACTTC. Translation: CASSSSLAANYEQYF. The chain uses TRBV6-5 and TRBJ2-7, with 8 bases that match TRBD2. This CDR3 comprises 15 residues. V was clipped by 6 bases and J by 3 bases; unmatched bases: 10. Germline V gene lookup returns CDR1 MNHEY and CDR2 SVGAGI.

V is TRBV7-9 and J is TRBJ2-5; D not certain. V was cut by 1 base and J by 5 bases, with 14 bases left in between. CDR3 length equals 15 residues. Germline V gives CDR1 SEHNR, CDR2 FQNEAQ (reference sequence). CDR3 nucleotide sequence: TGTGCCAGCAGCTTAGTGGCCTACGAACTGGAGACCCAGTACTTC. The encoded protein is CASSLVAYELETQYF. Variable domain in full (rest from reference TRBV7-9 and TRBJ2-5): DTGVSQNPRHKITKRGQNVTFRCDPISEHNRLYWYRQTLGQGPEFLTYFQNEAQLEKSRLLSDRFSAERPKGSFSTLEIQRTEQGDSAMYLCASSLVAYELETQYFGPGTRLLVL.

This rearrangement joins TRBV4-1 to TRBJ2-7; D might be TRBD1 or TRBD2, each matching 5 bases. V gave up 0 bases and J gave up 0 bases, with 12 bases separating them. Germline V gene sequence: CDR1 MGHRA, CDR2 YSYEKL. The CDR3 loop spans 16 amino acids. The CDR3 nucleotides are TGCGCCAGCAGCCAAGATCCGGGACGGAGCTCCTACGAGCAGTACTTC. Encoded protein: CASSQDPGRSSYEQYF.

This clone appeared once. The rearrangement links TRBV7-9 to TRBJ2-3, with 14 bases fitting TRBD2. V lost 5 bases, J lost 3 bases, and 7 bases stayed unmatched. The CDR3 is 17 residues long. The germline V gene encodes CDR1 SEHNR and CDR2 FQNEAQ (reference sequence). The CDR3 DNA is TGTGCCAGCAGCGCCCCGGGACTAGCGGGAGCAACAGATACGCAGTATTTT. Translation gives CASSAPGLAGATDTQYF. Full variable domain (missing parts from reference TRBV7-9 and TRBJ2-3): DTGVSQNPRHKITKRGQNVTFRCDPISEHNRLYWYRQTLGQGPEFLTYFQNEAQLEKSRLLSDRFSAERPKGSFSTLEIQRTEQGDSAMYLCASSAPGLAGATDTQYFGPGTRLTVL.

V and J are TRBV14 and TRBJ1-1; 7 nucleotides agree with TRBD1. Germline V CDR1 and CDR2: SGHDN, FVKESK. Trimming at V came to 1 base and at J to 2 bases, leaving 4 bases not matched to a gene. This CDR3 region has 15 residues. This CDR3 reads CASSQGTGDNTEAFF. Here the CDR3 DNA reads TGTGCCAGCAGCCAAGGGACAGGCGATAACACTGAAGCTTTCTTT.